The 8 T cell receptor beta chains reported below all come from one sample, sequenced in a study of PD-L1 blockade in urothelial cancer (dated 2017 in TCRdb). Libraries came from the immunoSEQ multiplex PCR assay. TCRdb stores this immuneACCESS table with in-frame sequences only. Part of the clones is absent; in the studies checked, under half of the shortfall reflects unresolved V genes, and no reason is known for the rest. The sample records some 32,000 clones, 80% to 90% of which are singletons. The ten most abundant clones make up more than 25% of the sample. Sequenced material: PBMCs, taken around atezolizumab (anti-PD-L1) treatment. These receptors all come from a man between 60 and 70 years old with urothelial cancer.

This clone came up a few times. The gene calls are TRBV10-2 and TRBJ2-2, with 9 bases aligning to TRBD2. The J segment lost 5 bases and the V segment lost 3 bases, leaving 4 bases of the junction unmatched. The germline gives CDR1 WSHSY, CDR2 SAAADI. This CDR3 is built from 15 residues. The CDR3, as DNA: TGCGCCAGCAGTGACGGACTAGCGTGGACCGGGGAGCTGTTTTTT. This sequence encodes CASSDGLAWTGELFF.

V is TRBV5-1 and J is TRBJ1-2, with 7 bases aligning to TRBD1. Germline V gene sequence: CDR1 SGHRS, CDR2 YFSETQ. Trimming removed 5 bases from V and 5 bases from J; junction bases left unmatched: 9. The CDR3 loop spans 14 amino acids. The CDR3 nucleotides read TGCGCCAGCAGTTCCTCCGGGGGACAGTATGGCTACACCTTC. This sequence encodes CASSSSGGQYGYTF.

This clone appeared a single time. The CDR3 spells CASSPRGRGKETQYF. CDR3 sequence (DNA): TGTGCCAGCAGCCCCAGAGGCAGGGGAAAAGAGACCCAGTACTTC. The chain links TRBV5-6 to TRBJ2-5, with D maybe TRBD1 (6 bases). From germline, CDR1 is SGHDT and CDR2 YYEEEE. CDR3 length: 15 residues. Trimming shortened V by 4 bases and J by 3 bases, and 16 bases separated the two germline ends. Together with reference TRBV5-6 and TRBJ2-5, the CDR3 gives the full variable domain: DAGVTQSPTHLIKTRGQQVTLRCSPKSGHDTVSWYQQALGQGPQFIFQYYEEEERQRGNFPDRFSGHQFPNYSSELNVNALLLGDSALYLCASSPRGRGKETQYFGPGTRLLVL.

Written as DNA, the CDR3 is TGTGCCATCTTCCCGGGACAGGGGGCGTCTGGCTACACCTTC. Amino acid sequence: CAIFPGQGASGYTF. The gene calls are TRBV10-3 and TRBJ1-2; 12 bases are a match to TRBD1. The CDR3 extends over 14 amino acids. The V segment lost 8 bases and the J segment 7 bases; nucleotides outside the gene matches: 8. Germline CDR1 is ENHRY and CDR2 is SYGVKD.

This sequence joins TRBV5-1 and TRBJ2-5, with 10 bases lining up with TRBD2. Germline V gene lookup returns CDR1 SGHRS and CDR2 YFSETQ. With 0 bases clipped from V and 1 base from J, the junction kept 3 bases outside the gene matches. The CDR3 is made up of 16 amino acids. The CDR3 coding sequence is TGCGCCAGCAGCTTGGAGAGCGGGAGGGCCCAAGAGACCCAGTACTTC. It specifies CASSLESGRAQETQYF.

The gene calls are TRBV4-2 and TRBJ1-4, with D perhaps TRBD1 (5 bases). The germline gives CDR1 LGHNA, CDR2 YNFKEQ. The length of the CDR3 is 14 residues. V was pared by 1 base and J by 5 bases, with 8 bases between. The CDR3 DNA sequence: TGTGCCAGCAGCCAAGCAGGGATCAATGAAAAACTGTTTTTT. This sequence encodes CASSQAGINEKLFF.

This clone was found a few times. This chain uses TRBV11-2 with TRBJ1-3; 7 positions match TRBD1. Per the germline V gene, CDR1 is SGHAT and CDR2 is FQNNGV. The CDR3 length is 18 residues. V shed 4 bases, J shed 1 base, and the junction held 13 bases outside the gene matches. CDR3 sequence: CASSSLRAGGRSGNTIYF. CDR3 in DNA: TGTGCCAGCAGCTCCCTGAGGGCAGGGGGAAGATCTGGAAACACCATATATTTT.

The V call is TRBV7-9, the J call TRBJ2-3; 7 bases line up with TRBD2. The germline CDR1 and CDR2 sequences are SEHNR and FQNEAQ (reference sequence). The CDR3 is 14 residues long. Germline trimming cut 1 base from V and 4 bases from J; bases unmatched to any gene: 2. CDR3 DNA sequence: TGTGCCAGCAGCTTAGGTCGGGGGGCAGATACGCAGTATTTT. Protein product: CASSLGRGADTQYF.